This paragraph reports one T cell receptor beta chain. CDR3 length: 16 residues. CDR1 is MNHEY and CDR2 is SVGEGT in the germline V gene. Trimming removed 2 bases at V and 0 bases at J, with 11 bases between. The data were taken from a study of blood T cell repertoires in COVID-19. At the level of the study: The United States, Italy and Spain provided the acute and convalescent COVID-19 samples.

In the study's own analysis: Amplification from reference gene primers served as the basis for estimated nucleated cell counts. Produced via immunoSEQ multiplex PCR; TCRdb's table is partial and in-frame only. That table supplies the V and J calls and clone size; D and trimming were determined from the DNA. The sample holds around 230,000 clones, around four fifths seen once. V and J are TRBV6-2 or TRBV6-3 and TRBJ2-4, with D possibly TRBD2 on 5 matching bases. This clonotype was obtained from a woman between 55 and 75 years old with active or convalescent COVID-19. The material sequenced was peripheral blood. In DNA form, the CDR3 reads TGTGCCAGCAGTTACGAGGGATACCTAGCCAAAAACATTCAGTACTTC. It translates to CASSYEGYLAKNIQYF.